This TCR beta chain was captured in a study of early T cells in non-severe SARS-CoV-2 infection. About the research overall: Chains were not paired, and sequencing was done on bulk RNA from unsorted whole blood. Study-wide results and limits: The study's VDJdb matching favored anti-spike CD8 responses and missed private and CD4 specificities.

This CDR3 spans 11 amino acids. Trimming shortened V by 1 base and J by 12 bases, and 9 bases separated the two germline ends. In germline, CDR1 is LGHNT, CDR2 FRNRAP. In its sample, this clonotype was seen a few times. Its antigen is unknown. The library protocol tagged individual cDNA molecules with unique molecular identifiers. Via MiXCR, TCRdb re-called the 5' RACE reads, giving one row per CDR3 protein. Seen here are about 60,000 distinct CDR3 sequences, over 5% observed once, and the top ten hold under 8%. Sequencing was carried out using whole blood. This TCR was recovered from an adult who was a healthcare worker with PCR-confirmed SARS-CoV-2 infection or an uninfected control (not recorded which). The V and J genes are TRBV12-5 and TRBJ1-1; no clear D. CDR3 residues: CASGLGPRTFF. The CDR3 coding sequence is TGTGCTAGTGGTTTGGGACCCAGGACTTTCTTT.